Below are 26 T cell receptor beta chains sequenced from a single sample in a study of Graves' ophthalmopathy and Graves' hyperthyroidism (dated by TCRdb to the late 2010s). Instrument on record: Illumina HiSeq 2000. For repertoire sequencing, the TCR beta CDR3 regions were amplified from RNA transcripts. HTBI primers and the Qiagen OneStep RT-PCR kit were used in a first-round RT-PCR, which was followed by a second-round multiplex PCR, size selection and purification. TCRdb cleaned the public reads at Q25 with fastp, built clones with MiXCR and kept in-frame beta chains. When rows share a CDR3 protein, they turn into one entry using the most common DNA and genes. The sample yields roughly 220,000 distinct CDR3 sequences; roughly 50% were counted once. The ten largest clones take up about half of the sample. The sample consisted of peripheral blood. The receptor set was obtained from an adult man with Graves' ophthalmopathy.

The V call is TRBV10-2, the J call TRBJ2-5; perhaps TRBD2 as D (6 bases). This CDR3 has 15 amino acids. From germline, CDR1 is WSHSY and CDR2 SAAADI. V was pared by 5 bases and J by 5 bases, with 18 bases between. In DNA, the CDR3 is TGCGCCAGCAGTCCGGGACTCCCGGTCGGGGAGACCCAGTACTTC. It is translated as CASSPGLPVGETQYF.

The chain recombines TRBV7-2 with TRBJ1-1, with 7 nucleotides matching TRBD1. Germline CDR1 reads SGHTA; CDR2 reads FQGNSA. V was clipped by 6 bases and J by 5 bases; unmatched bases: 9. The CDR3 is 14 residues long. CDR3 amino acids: CASSSDRVGTEAFF. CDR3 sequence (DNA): TGTGCCAGCAGTTCCGACAGGGTTGGGACTGAAGCTTTCTTT.

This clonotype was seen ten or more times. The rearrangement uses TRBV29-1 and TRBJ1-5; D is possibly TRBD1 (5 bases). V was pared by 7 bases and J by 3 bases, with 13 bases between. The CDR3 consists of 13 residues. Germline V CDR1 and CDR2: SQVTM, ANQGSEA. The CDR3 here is CSARDGNNQPQHF. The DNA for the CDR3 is TGCAGCGCGAGGGACGGAAACAATCAGCCCCAGCATTTT.

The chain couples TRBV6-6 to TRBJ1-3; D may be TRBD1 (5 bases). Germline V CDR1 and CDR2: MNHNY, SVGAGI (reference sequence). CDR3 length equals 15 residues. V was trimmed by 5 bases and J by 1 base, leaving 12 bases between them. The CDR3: CASSTAGLSGNTIYF. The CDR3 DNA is TGTGCCAGCAGTACCGCAGGGTTATCTGGAAACACCATATATTTT.

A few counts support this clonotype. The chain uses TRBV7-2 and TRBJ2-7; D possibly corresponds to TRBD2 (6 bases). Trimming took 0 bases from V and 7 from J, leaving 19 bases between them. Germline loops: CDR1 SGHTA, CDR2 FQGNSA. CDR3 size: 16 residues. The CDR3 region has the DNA TGTGCCAGCAGCTTAGCCCCTAGCGCTCAAACGAGGGAGCAGTACTTC. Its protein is CASSLAPSAQTREQYF.

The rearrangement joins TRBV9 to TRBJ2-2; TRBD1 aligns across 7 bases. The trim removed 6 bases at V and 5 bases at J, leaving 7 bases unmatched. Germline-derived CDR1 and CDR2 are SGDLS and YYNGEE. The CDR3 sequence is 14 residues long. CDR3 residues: CASTIEQGTGELFF. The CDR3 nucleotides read TGTGCCAGCACCATCGAACAGGGGACCGGGGAGCTGTTTTTT. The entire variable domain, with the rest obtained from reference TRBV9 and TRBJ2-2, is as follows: DSGVTQTPKHLITATGQRVTLRCSPRSGDLSVYWYQQSLDQGLQFLIQYYNGEERAKGNILERFSAQQFPDLHSELNLSSLELGDSALYFCASTIEQGTGELFFGEGSRLTVL.

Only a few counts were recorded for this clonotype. The CDR3, as DNA: TGTGCCAGCAGCGTGGACGGACGGGCCTACGAGCAGTACTTC. Protein sequence: CASSVDGRAYEQYF. V usage is TRBV9 and J usage is TRBJ2-7; D unresolved. Germline CDR1 SGDLS, CDR2 YYNGEE. The CDR3 contains 14 residues. Trimming cost V 2 bases and J 2 bases, with 11 bases left between them.

CDR3 sequence reads: CSARDRGKTGELYF. In DNA, the CDR3 is TGCAGTGCTAGAGATCGGGGGAAGACCGGGGAGCTGTACTTC. J is TRBJ2-5 and V is TRBV20-1; D is possibly TRBD2 (6 bases). CDR3 length equals 14 residues. Germline V gene sequence: CDR1 DFQATT, CDR2 SNEGSKA (reference sequence). Trimming took off 0 bases at V and 13 bases at J, with 21 bases between the two ends.

CDR3 DNA: TGTGCCAGCAGTTTATTGGGGATCAAGACCCAGTACTTC. It yields the protein CASSLLGIKTQYF. The gene calls are TRBV13 and TRBJ2-5; D ambiguous. The CDR3 covers 13 residues. The V end lost 6 bases, the J end lost 6 bases, and 14 bases lay between the germline ends. Germline CDR1 is PRHDT and CDR2 is FYEKMQ (reference sequence).

The CDR3 DNA reads as TGTGCCAGCAGCTTAGGGGGCGGGAGTCCCTCCTACGAGCAGTACTTC. Translated, it gives CASSLGGGSPSYEQYF. The chain carries TRBV7-2 and TRBJ2-7; 7 nucleotides line up with TRBD2. J lost 0 bases, V lost 1 base, and 6 bases had no gene match. Germline CDR1 SGHTA, CDR2 FQGNSA. The CDR3 runs to 16 residues.

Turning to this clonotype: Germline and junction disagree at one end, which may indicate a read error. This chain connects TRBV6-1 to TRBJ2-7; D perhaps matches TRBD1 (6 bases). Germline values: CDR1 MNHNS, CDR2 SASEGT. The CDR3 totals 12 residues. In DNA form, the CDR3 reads TGTGCCAGCAGTGAATATGCGCCCCGACAGGACTTC. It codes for CASSEYAPRQDF.

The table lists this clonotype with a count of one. The CDR3, as DNA: TGTGCCAGCCCAGACAGGGGGAAAACTGAAGCTTTCTTT. As protein: CASPDRGKTEAFF. The chain joins TRBV2 to TRBJ1-1; 9 bases map to TRBD1. The CDR3 sequence is 13 residues long. The V gene's germline CDR1 is SNHLY and CDR2 FYNNEI. With 8 bases clipped from V and 5 bases from J, the junction kept 6 bases outside the gene matches.

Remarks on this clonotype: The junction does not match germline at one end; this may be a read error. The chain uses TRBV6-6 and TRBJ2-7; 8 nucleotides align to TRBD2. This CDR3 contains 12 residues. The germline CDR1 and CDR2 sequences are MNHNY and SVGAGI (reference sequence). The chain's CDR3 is CASSYAGGEQCF. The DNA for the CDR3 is TGTGCCAGCAGTTACGCGGGGGGCGAGCAGTGCTTC.

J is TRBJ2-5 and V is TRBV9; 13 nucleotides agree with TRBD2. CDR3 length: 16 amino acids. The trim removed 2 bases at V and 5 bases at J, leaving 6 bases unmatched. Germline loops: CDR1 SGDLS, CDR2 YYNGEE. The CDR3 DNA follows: TGTGCCAGCAGCGTGTCACTAGCGGGAGGGCCCGAGACCCAGTACTTC. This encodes CASSVSLAGGPETQYF.

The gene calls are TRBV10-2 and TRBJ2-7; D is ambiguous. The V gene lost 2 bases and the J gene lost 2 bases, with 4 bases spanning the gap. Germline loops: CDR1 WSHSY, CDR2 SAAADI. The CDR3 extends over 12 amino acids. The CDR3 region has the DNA TGCGCCAGCAGTGAGGGAGCCTACGAGCAGTACTTC. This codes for CASSEGAYEQYF.

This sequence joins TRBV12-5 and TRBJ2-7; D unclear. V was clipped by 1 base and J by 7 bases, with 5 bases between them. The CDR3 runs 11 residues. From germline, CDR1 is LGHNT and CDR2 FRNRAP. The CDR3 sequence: CASGLEWEQYF. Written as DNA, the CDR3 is TGTGCTAGTGGTTTGGAATGGGAGCAGTACTTC.

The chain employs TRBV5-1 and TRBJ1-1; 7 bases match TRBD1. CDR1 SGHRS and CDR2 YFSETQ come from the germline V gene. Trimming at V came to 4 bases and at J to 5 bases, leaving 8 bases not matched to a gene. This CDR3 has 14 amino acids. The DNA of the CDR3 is TGCGCCAGCAGCGTGACAGGGTCGGGGACTGAAGCTTTCTTT. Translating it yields CASSVTGSGTEAFF.

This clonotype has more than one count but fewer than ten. CDR3 loop: CSAQSSHTGELFF. The CDR3, as DNA: TGCAGTGCTCAGTCGTCCCACACCGGGGAGCTGTTTTTT. The gene calls are TRBV20-1 and TRBJ2-2; D remains ambiguous. The CDR3 has 13 residues. Trimming removed 5 bases from V and 3 bases from J, with 10 bases in between. Per germline, CDR1 DFQATT and CDR2 SNEGSKA (reference sequence).

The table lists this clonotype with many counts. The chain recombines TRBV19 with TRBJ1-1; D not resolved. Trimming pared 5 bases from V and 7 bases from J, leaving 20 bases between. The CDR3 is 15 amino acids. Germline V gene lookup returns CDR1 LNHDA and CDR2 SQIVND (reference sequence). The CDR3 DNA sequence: TGTGCCAGTAGTCCGAGCCTAGCCACTACAGATGAAGCTTTCTTT. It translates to CASSPSLATTDEAFF. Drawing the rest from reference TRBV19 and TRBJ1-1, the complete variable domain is DGGITQSPKYLFRKEGQNVTLSCEQNLNHDAMYWYRQDPGQGLRLIYYSQIVNDFQKGDIAEGYSVSREKKESFPLTVTSAQKNPTAFYLCASSPSLATTDEAFFGQGTRLTVV.

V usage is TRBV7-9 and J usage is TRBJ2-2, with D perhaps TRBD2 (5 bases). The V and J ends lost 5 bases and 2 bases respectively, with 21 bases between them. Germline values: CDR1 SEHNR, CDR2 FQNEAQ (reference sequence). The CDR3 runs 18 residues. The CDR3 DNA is TGTGCCAGCAGCGTAGGAGGATCTACTTTCCGAAACACCGGGGAGCTGTTTTTT. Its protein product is CASSVGGSTFRNTGELFF.

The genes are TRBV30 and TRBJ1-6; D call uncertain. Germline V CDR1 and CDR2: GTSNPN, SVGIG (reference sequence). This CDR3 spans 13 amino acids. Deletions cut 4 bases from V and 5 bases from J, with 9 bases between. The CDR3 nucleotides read TGTGCCTGGACCCGGCAGCATAATTCACCCCTCCACTTT. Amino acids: CAWTRQHNSPLHF.

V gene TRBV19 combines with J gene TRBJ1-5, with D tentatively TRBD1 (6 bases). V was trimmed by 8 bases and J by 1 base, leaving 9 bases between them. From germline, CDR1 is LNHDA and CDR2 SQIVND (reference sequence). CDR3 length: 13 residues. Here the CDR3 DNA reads TGTGCCAGTGGGACAATCAGCAATCAGCCCCAGCATTTT. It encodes CASGTISNQPQHF.

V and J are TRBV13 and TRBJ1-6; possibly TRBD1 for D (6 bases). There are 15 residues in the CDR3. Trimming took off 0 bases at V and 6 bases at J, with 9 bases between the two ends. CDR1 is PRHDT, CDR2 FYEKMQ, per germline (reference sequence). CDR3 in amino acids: CASSLGRGLNSPLHF. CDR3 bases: TGTGCCAGCAGCTTAGGCAGGGGTCTTAATTCACCCCTCCACTTT.

The CDR3, as DNA: TGTGCCAGCAGTCTCCAACAGGGGGTGAATGAAAAACTGTTTTTT. Protein sequence: CASSLQQGVNEKLFF. The chain uses TRBV12-3 or TRBV12-4 and TRBJ1-4, with TRBD1 matching 8 bases. This CDR3 comprises 15 residues. Germline trimming cut 5 bases from V and 5 bases from J; bases unmatched to any gene: 7.

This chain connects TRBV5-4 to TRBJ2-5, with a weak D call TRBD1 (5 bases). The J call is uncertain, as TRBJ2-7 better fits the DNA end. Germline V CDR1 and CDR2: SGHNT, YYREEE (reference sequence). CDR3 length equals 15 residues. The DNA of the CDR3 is TGTGCCAGCAGCTCCCAAACGACAGCCACCTACGAGCAGTACTTC. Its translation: CASSSQTTATYEQYF.

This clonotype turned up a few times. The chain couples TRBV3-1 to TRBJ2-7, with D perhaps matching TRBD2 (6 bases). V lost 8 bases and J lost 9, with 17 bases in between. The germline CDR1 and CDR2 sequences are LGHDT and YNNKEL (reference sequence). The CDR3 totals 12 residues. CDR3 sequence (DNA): TGTGCCAGCGGGACTTTCCTGGGGGGGCAGTACTTC. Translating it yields CASGTFLGGQYF.